The 13 T cell receptor beta chains below were found in one sample sequenced in a study of control samples from healthy donors and cancer patients. Repertoires were generated with immunoSEQ multiplex PCR, while TCRdb's copy carries only in-frame clones and drops some. The data contain roughly 86,000 clones, 90% of them singletons. Sequenced material: blood. These receptor sequences come from a woman between 18 and 30 years old in good health.

The chain is built from TRBV6-5 and TRBJ2-7; D is possibly TRBD1 (6 bases). The CDR3 has 16 residues. Trimming took off 0 bases at V and 0 bases at J, with 12 bases between the two ends. The germline CDR1 and CDR2 sequences are MNHEY and SVGAGI. The CDR3 nucleotides read TGTGCCAGCAGTTACTCCTGGACAGCCTCCTCCTACGAGCAGTACTTC. It encodes CASSYSWTASSYEQYF.

The J gene is TRBJ1-2, the V gene TRBV18; D perhaps matches TRBD1 (5 bases). This CDR3 has 14 amino acids. The germline CDR1 and CDR2 sequences are KGHSH and LQKENI. V was clipped by 10 bases and J by 1 base, with 16 bases between them. The CDR3 region is CATRGAENNYGYTF. For the CDR3, the DNA is TGTGCCACCCGAGGGGCAGAGAATAACTATGGCTACACCTTC.

The chain uses TRBV5-1 and TRBJ2-7, with TRBD1 as a possible D gene (6 bases). CDR1 and CDR2 (germline): SGHRS, YFSETQ. Trimming stripped 4 bases from V and 6 bases from J, with 14 bases between. The CDR3 runs 13 residues. The CDR3 sequence is CASSGGRSGEQYF. The CDR3 bases are TGCGCCAGCAGCGGGGGCAGATCTGGCGAGCAGTACTTC.

V and J are TRBV19 and TRBJ1-4; possible D gene TRBD1, 5 bases. The CDR3 consists of 15 residues. Trimming shortened V by 0 bases and J by 4 bases, and 9 bases separated the two germline ends. Germline assignment: CDR1 LNHDA and CDR2 SQIVND (reference sequence). CDR3 amino acids: CASSIDRDGNEKLFF. The CDR3 nucleotides are TGTGCCAGTAGTATAGACAGGGACGGTAATGAAAAACTGTTTTTT.

This chain uses TRBV2 with TRBJ2-1, with 8 bases aligning to TRBD2. Germline trimming cut 7 bases from V and 0 bases from J; bases unmatched to any gene: 5. Germline CDR1 and CDR2: SNHLY and FYNNEI. The CDR3 covers 15 residues. CDR3 in amino acids: CASKERGSSYNEQFF. DNA of the CDR3: TGTGCCAGCAAAGAGCGGGGGAGCTCCTACAATGAGCAGTTCTTC.

V usage is TRBV9 and J usage is TRBJ1-1; D is unresolved. CDR1 SGDLS and CDR2 YYNGEE come from the germline V gene. V was pared by 4 bases and J by 0 bases, with 10 bases between. The CDR3 has 14 residues. The CDR3 loop is CASSLDGVNTEAFF. CDR3 in DNA: TGTGCCAGCAGCTTGGACGGAGTGAACACTGAAGCTTTCTTT. The variable domain in full, completed from reference TRBV9 and TRBJ1-1, reads DSGVTQTPKHLITATGQRVTLRCSPRSGDLSVYWYQQSLDQGLQFLIQYYNGEERAKGNILERFSAQQFPDLHSELNLSSLELGDSALYFCASSLDGVNTEAFFGQGTRLTVV.

The chain has TRBV7-9 and TRBJ1-1; 7 nucleotides line up with TRBD1. The junction had 6 bases not matched to a gene; V was cut back by 1 base and J by 4 bases. The CDR3 has 15 residues. Germline-derived CDR1 and CDR2 are SEHNR and FQNEAQ (reference sequence). CDR3 protein: CASSLVLGGGTEAFF. The CDR3 nucleotides are TGTGCCAGCAGCTTAGTTTTAGGGGGCGGCACTGAAGCTTTCTTT.

This clone came up once. The chain employs TRBV7-2 and TRBJ2-7; D might be TRBD1 (5 bases). Germline V gene data show CDR1 as SGHTA and CDR2 as FQGNSA. The CDR3 has 15 residues. V lost 1 base and J lost 6, with 16 bases in between. The CDR3 region has the DNA TGTGCCAGCAGCTTAGGTCGGCAGGGTAGGGGCGAGCAGTACTTC. Translation: CASSLGRQGRGEQYF.

This chain joins TRBV19 and TRBJ2-7; 11 bases agree with TRBD1. Germline trimming cut 5 bases from V and 2 bases from J; bases unmatched to any gene: 2. The CDR3 totals 14 residues. Germline lookup yields CDR1 LNHDA and CDR2 SQIVND (reference sequence). CDR3 residues: CASSSGQGAYEQYF. The CDR3 DNA follows: TGTGCCAGTAGTTCGGGACAGGGGGCCTACGAGCAGTACTTC.

The chain combines TRBV5-1 with TRBJ2-7, with 8 nucleotides matching TRBD1. Trimming at V came to 5 bases and at J to 3 bases, leaving 10 bases not matched to a gene. CDR3 length equals 15 residues. Germline V gene sequence: CDR1 SGHRS, CDR2 YFSETQ. The DNA of the CDR3 is TGCGCCAGCAGTAGGCCGGGACAGGCAGACTACGAGCAGTACTTC. This codes for CASSRPGQADYEQYF.

The chain joins TRBV3-1 (or the pseudogene TRBV3-2) to TRBJ2-2; D might be TRBD1 or TRBD2, each matching 5 bases. The germline gives CDR1 LGHDT, CDR2 YNNKEL (reference sequence). V shed 0 bases and J shed 4 bases, with 12 bases lying between them. The CDR3 sequence is 16 residues long. CDR3 loop: CASSQESGTVTGELFF. CDR3 coding DNA: TGTGCCAGCAGCCAAGAGTCAGGGACGGTCACCGGGGAGCTGTTTTTT.

The J gene is TRBJ2-7, the V gene TRBV29-1; D perhaps matches TRBD1 (7 bases). Trimming left V 4 bases short and J 0 bases short, with 16 bases between. The CDR3 consists of 15 residues. Germline CDR1 reads SQVTM; CDR2 reads ANQGSEA. The CDR3 here is CSVGGTVTYSYEQYF. In nucleotides, the CDR3 is TGCAGCGTTGGCGGGACAGTTACTTACTCCTACGAGCAGTACTTC.

V gene TRBV19 combines with J gene TRBJ1-1, with D tentatively TRBD1 (6 bases). Per the germline V gene, CDR1 is LNHDA and CDR2 is SQIVND (reference sequence). There are 14 residues in the CDR3. Trimming took 5 bases from V and 1 from J, leaving 11 bases between them. CDR3 loop: CASSFQGQNTEAFF. In DNA, the CDR3 is TGTGCCAGTAGTTTCCAGGGGCAGAACACTGAAGCTTTCTTT.